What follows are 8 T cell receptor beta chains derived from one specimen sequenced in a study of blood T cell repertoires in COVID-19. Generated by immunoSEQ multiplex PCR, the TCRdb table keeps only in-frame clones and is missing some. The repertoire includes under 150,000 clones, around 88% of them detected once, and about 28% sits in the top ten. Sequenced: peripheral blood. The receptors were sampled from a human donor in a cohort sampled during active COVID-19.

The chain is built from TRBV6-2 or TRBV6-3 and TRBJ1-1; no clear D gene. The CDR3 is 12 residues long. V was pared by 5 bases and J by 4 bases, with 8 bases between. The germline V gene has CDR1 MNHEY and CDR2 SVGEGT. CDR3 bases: TGTGCCAGCAGTCGGAGGAGCACTGAAGCTTTCTTT. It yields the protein CASSRRSTEAFF.

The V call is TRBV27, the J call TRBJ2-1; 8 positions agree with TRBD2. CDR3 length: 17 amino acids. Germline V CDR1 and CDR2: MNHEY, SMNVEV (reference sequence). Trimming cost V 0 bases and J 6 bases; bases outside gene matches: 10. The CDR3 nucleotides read TGTGCCAGCAGTTTATCGGAGACGGGGGGGCTGAGCAATGAGCAGTTCTTC. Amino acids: CASSLSETGGLSNEQFF.

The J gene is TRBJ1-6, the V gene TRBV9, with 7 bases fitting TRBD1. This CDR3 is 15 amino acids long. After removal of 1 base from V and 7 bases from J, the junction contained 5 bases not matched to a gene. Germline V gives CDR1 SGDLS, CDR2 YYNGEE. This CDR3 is CASSVSGTENSPLHF. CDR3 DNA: TGTGCCAGCAGCGTATCCGGGACAGAAAATTCACCCCTCCACTTT.

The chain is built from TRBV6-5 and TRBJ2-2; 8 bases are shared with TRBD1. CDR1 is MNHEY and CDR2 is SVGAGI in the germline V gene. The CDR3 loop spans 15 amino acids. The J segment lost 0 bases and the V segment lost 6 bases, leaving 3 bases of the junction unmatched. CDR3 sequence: CASRGQVSNTGELFF. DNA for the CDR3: TGTGCCAGCAGGGGACAGGTATCGAACACCGGGGAGCTGTTTTTT.

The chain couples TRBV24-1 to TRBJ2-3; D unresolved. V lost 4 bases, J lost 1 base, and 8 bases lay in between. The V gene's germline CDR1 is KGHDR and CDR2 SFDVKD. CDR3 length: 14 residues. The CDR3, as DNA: TGTGCCACCAGTGAGTCCTCGGGCACAGATACGCAGTATTTT. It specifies CATSESSGTDTQYF.

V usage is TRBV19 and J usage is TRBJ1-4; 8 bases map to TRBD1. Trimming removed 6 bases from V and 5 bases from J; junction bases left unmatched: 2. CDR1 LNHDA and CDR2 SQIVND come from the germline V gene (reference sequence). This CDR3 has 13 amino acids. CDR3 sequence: CASSRDRNEKLFF. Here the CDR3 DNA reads TGTGCCAGTAGCCGGGACAGGAATGAAAAACTGTTTTTT.

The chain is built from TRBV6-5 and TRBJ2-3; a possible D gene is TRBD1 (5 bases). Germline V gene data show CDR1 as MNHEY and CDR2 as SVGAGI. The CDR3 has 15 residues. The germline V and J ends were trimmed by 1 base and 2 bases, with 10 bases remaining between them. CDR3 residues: CASSYYGQYTDTQYF. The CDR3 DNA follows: TGTGCCAGCAGTTACTACGGACAATACACAGATACGCAGTATTTT.

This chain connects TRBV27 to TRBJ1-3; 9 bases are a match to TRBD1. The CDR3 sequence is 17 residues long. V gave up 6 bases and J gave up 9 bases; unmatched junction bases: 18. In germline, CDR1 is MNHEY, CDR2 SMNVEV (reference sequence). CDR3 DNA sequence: TGTGCCAGCAGGCCGGGACAGGGAGGAGGTAGTTCACGCACCATATATTTT. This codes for CASRPGQGGGSSRTIYF.